This T cell receptor (beta chain) was found in a study of cytomegalovirus exposure and HLA in healthy donors. Notes on the study in general: By HLA locus, TCR association rates varied in a later analysis, with DRB1 showing the most and HLA-C the fewest. Common viral pathogens seemed, in a later analysis, to connect with several of the most significant clusters.

PCR amplification relied on 60 Vbeta primers (plus 13 Jbeta primers). Profiled with immunoSEQ multiplex PCR; TCRdb holds only in-frame clones, not every one. The sample shows about 100,000 clones, around 75% of them seen only once. A note on this clone: Its antigen remains unidentified.

Germline CDR1 is SNHLY and CDR2 is FYNNEI. The CDR3 is 12 amino acids. V was trimmed by 6 bases and J by 5 bases, leaving 10 bases between them. The chain carries TRBV2 and TRBJ1-2; unclear D gene. The material sequenced was PBMCs. The sequence derives from a male donor in good health and CMV-seropositive. CDR3 nucleotide sequence: TGTGCCAGCAGACTAGACAAGTATGGCTACACCTTC. Amino acid sequence: CASRLDKYGYTF. Full variable domain (rest looked up from reference TRBV2 and TRBJ1-2): EPEVTQTPSHQVTQMGQEVILRCVPISNHLYFYWYRQILGQKVEFLVSFYNNEISEKSEIFDDQFSVERPDGSNFTLKIRSTKLEDSAMYFCASRLDKYGYTFGSGTRLTVV.